These 20 T cell receptor beta chains originate from one sample sequenced in a study of T cell responses to AZD1222 COVID-19 vaccine. Method: immunoSEQ multiplex PCR; TCRdb's copy keeps in-frame clones and lacks some. The sample lists about 110,000 clones; around 93% were seen once. The sequencing here drew on peripheral blood, taken 28 days after the second AZD1222 dose. These receptors were taken from an adult who received the AZD1222 COVID-19 vaccine.

This sequence joins TRBV7-6 and TRBJ2-7; D is ambiguous. This CDR3 is 13 amino acids long. Trimming took off 5 bases at V and 1 base at J, with 9 bases between the two ends. Looked up from germline, CDR1 is SGHVS and CDR2 is FNYEAQ. The CDR3 coding sequence is TGTGCCAGCAGCCTAAACCCTTCCTACGAGCAGTACTTC. Amino acid sequence: CASSLNPSYEQYF.

This clone has a single count. The chain carries TRBV3-1 (or the pseudogene TRBV3-2) and TRBJ1-1; unclear D gene. Trimming removed 5 bases at V and 3 bases at J, with 16 bases between. The CDR3 length is 15 residues. Germline-derived CDR1 and CDR2 are LGHDT and YNNKEL (reference sequence). The CDR3 protein is CASSTPSVGYTEAFF. DNA of the CDR3: TGTGCCAGCAGCACACCGAGCGTCGGTTACACTGAAGCTTTCTTT.

This clone has only one observation. The chain joins TRBV10-2 to TRBJ2-1; 7 bases are a match to TRBD2. This CDR3 contains 16 residues. The trim removed 8 bases at V and 0 bases at J, leaving 10 bases unmatched. Germline V lookup: CDR1 WSHSY, CDR2 SAAADI. The CDR3 DNA sequence: TGCGCCAGCCTATCCGCGGGGAGGGGCTCCTACAATGAGCAGTTCTTC. It codes for CASLSAGRGSYNEQFF.

The chain recombines TRBV30 with TRBJ1-2; D gene unclear. The germline CDR1 and CDR2 sequences are GTSNPN and SVGIG (reference sequence). The CDR3 sequence is 13 residues long. V was pared by 0 bases and J by 8 bases, with 13 bases between. CDR3 bases: TGTGCCTGGAGTGTACTGGGTAATGGGGGCTACACCTTC. It encodes CAWSVLGNGGYTF. Using reference TRBV30 and TRBJ1-2 for the parts outside the CDR3, the full variable domain is SQTIHQWPATLVQPVGSPLSLECTVEGTSNPNLYWYRQAAGRGLQLLFYSVGIGQISSEVPQNLSASRPQDRQFILSSKKLLLSDSGFYLCAWSVLGNGGYTFGSGTRLTVV.

This sequence joins TRBV6-6 and TRBJ2-7; 14 bases line up with TRBD2. CDR1 is MNHNY and CDR2 is SVGAGI in the germline V gene (reference sequence). After removal of 3 bases from V and 5 bases from J, the junction contained 3 bases not matched to a gene. This CDR3 spans 15 amino acids. CDR3 amino acids: CASSYGTSGSDEQYF. CDR3 DNA: TGTGCCAGCAGTTATGGGACTAGCGGGAGTGACGAGCAGTACTTC.

The rearrangement links TRBV19 to TRBJ1-2, with D perhaps matching TRBD1 (6 bases). Germline lookup yields CDR1 LNHDA and CDR2 SQIVND (reference sequence). The CDR3 runs 13 residues. The V and J ends lost 4 bases and 8 bases respectively, with 14 bases between them. CDR3 nucleotides: TGTGCCAGTAGTAACGACAGGATAGGCGGCTACACCTTC. As protein: CASSNDRIGGYTF.

The V gene is TRBV21-1, the J gene TRBJ2-4. TRBV21-1 is a recognized pseudogene. This CDR3 comprises 15 residues. The CDR3: CASSLGGSRGNIQYF. CDR3 DNA: TGTGCCAGCAGTTTGGGGGGCAGCCGGGGGAACATTCAGTACTTC.

This clone has a handful of counts. V and J are TRBV11-3 and TRBJ2-1; 13 bases are shared with TRBD2. Germline-derived CDR1 and CDR2 are SGHNT and YENEEA. The CDR3 is 16 residues long. V was clipped by 4 bases and J by 4 bases; unmatched bases: 4. CDR3 DNA: TGTGCCAGCAGCTCCAGGACTAGCGGGAGTTACAATGAGCAGTTCTTC. This gives the protein CASSSRTSGSYNEQFF.

This chain uses TRBV30 with TRBJ2-7; 7 nucleotides match TRBD1. The CDR3 has 12 amino acids. Germline V gene lookup returns CDR1 GTSNPN and CDR2 SVGIG (reference sequence). J gave up 2 bases and V 5 bases, and 3 bases lay outside the gene matches. CDR3 sequence: CAWYRGTYEQYF. CDR3 nucleotide sequence: TGTGCCTGGTACAGGGGCACCTACGAGCAGTACTTC. Full variable domain (remainder filled in from reference TRBV30 and TRBJ2-7): SQTIHQWPATLVQPVGSPLSLECTVEGTSNPNLYWYRQAAGRGLQLLFYSVGIGQISSEVPQNLSASRPQDRQFILSSKKLLLSDSGFYLCAWYRGTYEQYFGPGTRLTVT.

The CDR3 DNA is TGCGCCAGCAGCTACTACTCCCGGACTTCCAGCTCTGGGGCCAACGTCCTGACTTTC. As protein: CASSYYSRTSSSGANVLTF. The chain combines TRBV5-1 with TRBJ2-6; possible D gene TRBD2, 5 bases. V dropped 3 bases and J dropped 0 bases, with 19 bases sitting between them. This CDR3 contains 19 residues. Per germline, CDR1 SGHRS and CDR2 YFSETQ.

This chain uses TRBV6-4 with TRBJ2-2; D is uncertain. Germline CDR1 MRHNA, CDR2 SNTAGT. The CDR3 has 13 residues. The germline V and J ends were trimmed by 0 bases and 8 bases, with 7 bases remaining between them. Here the CDR3 reads CASSDSGPGELFF. DNA for the CDR3: TGTGCCAGCAGTGACTCCGGCCCAGGGGAGCTGTTTTTT.

The rearrangement links TRBV29-1 to TRBJ1-2; weak D call: TRBD1 (5 bases). V shed 8 bases and J shed 2 bases, with 12 bases lying between them. This CDR3 contains 12 residues. The germline gives CDR1 SQVTM, CDR2 ANQGSEA. The CDR3 bases are TGCAGCTCCACTGAGGGGAACTATGGCTACACCTTC. Translating it yields CSSTEGNYGYTF. The full variable domain, rest sourced from reference TRBV29-1 and TRBJ1-2, is SAVISQKPSRDICQRGTSLTIQCQVDSQVTMMFWYRQQPGQSLTLIATANQGSEATYESGFVIDKFPISRPNLTFSTLTVSNMSPEDSSIYLCSSTEGNYGYTFGSGTRLTVV.

In this sample, this clone turned up once. V usage is TRBV9 and J usage is TRBJ2-7, with 9 positions matching TRBD2. The junction had 5 bases not matched to a gene; V was cut back by 4 bases and J by 0 bases. This CDR3 has 15 residues. Germline V gene sequence: CDR1 SGDLS, CDR2 YYNGEE. The CDR3 protein is CASSSNSGSSYEQYF. The DNA of the CDR3 is TGTGCCAGCAGCTCAAATAGCGGGAGCTCCTACGAGCAGTACTTC.

The V gene is TRBV5-4, the J gene TRBJ2-3; the D is unclear. Trimming pared 4 bases from V and 1 base from J, leaving 16 bases between. The CDR3 runs to 16 residues. Germline CDR1 reads SGHNT; CDR2 reads YYREEE (reference sequence). CDR3 amino acids: CASSGAPPLGTDTQYF. The CDR3 DNA is TGTGCCAGCAGCGGTGCTCCCCCCCTTGGCACAGATACGCAGTATTTT. Supplemented by reference TRBV5-4 and TRBJ2-3, the full variable domain reads ETGVTQSPTHLIKTRGQQVTLRCSSQSGHNTVSWYQQALGQGPQFIFQYYREEENGRGNFPPRFSGLQFPNYSSELNVNALELDDSALYLCASSGAPPLGTDTQYFGPGTRLTVL.

This clone was found a few times. The chain links TRBV15 to TRBJ2-3; D may be TRBD1 or TRBD2 (6 bases each). V was clipped by 6 bases and J by 5 bases, with 15 bases between them. The length of the CDR3 is 14 residues. Germline V gene sequence: CDR1 LNHNV, CDR2 YYDKDF (reference sequence). In DNA, the CDR3 is TGTGCCACCAGGCCAAGGGGGGCCTTAGATACGCAGTATTTT. This translates into CATRPRGALDTQYF.

The chain has TRBV28 and TRBJ1-5; D gene ambiguous. CDR1 and CDR2 (germline): MDHEN, SYDVKM. V shed 6 bases and J shed 6 bases, with 9 bases lying between them. This CDR3 has 12 residues. The CDR3 sequence: CASSLRIQPQHF. CDR3 nucleotides: TGTGCCAGCAGCTTACGAATTCAGCCCCAGCATTTT.

The chain couples TRBV7-8 to TRBJ1-4; 9 bases align to TRBD1. This CDR3 region has 18 residues. The ends lost 3 bases at V and 0 bases at J; junction bases unmatched: 8. Per germline, CDR1 SGHVS and CDR2 FQNEAQ. The CDR3 here is CASSLGQGRSATNEKLFF. The DNA for the CDR3 is TGTGCCAGCAGCTTGGGACAGGGAAGATCTGCAACTAATGAAAAACTGTTTTTT.

The chain employs TRBV15 and TRBJ2-2; D perhaps matches TRBD1 (5 bases). Germline-derived CDR1 and CDR2 are LNHNV and YYDKDF (reference sequence). The CDR3 runs to 16 residues. With 0 bases removed from V and 4 bases from J, the gap between germline ends came to 12 bases. In DNA form, the CDR3 reads TGTGCCACCAGCAGAGATAGGACACGAGGCACCGGGGAGCTGTTTTTT. This translates into CATSRDRTRGTGELFF.

This clone was counted a few times. The CDR3 coding sequence is TGCAGCGTGATAGTCGGGACAAACAACAATCAGCCCCAGCATTTT. It encodes CSVIVGTNNNQPQHF. The rearrangement links TRBV29-1 to TRBJ1-5, with a weak D call TRBD1 (6 bases). The V end was cut by 6 bases, the J end by 3 bases, with 18 bases between. Looked up from germline, CDR1 is SQVTM and CDR2 is ANQGSEA. The CDR3 length is 15 residues.

The chain recombines TRBV19 with TRBJ2-5; D ambiguous. CDR1 and CDR2 (germline): LNHDA, SQIVND (reference sequence). V was shortened by 0 bases and J by 2 bases, with 7 bases between the two germline ends. This CDR3 is 14 amino acids long. The chain's CDR3 is CASSIEGSQETQYF. The CDR3 coding sequence is TGTGCCAGTAGTATAGAGGGATCACAAGAGACCCAGTACTTC.